This TCR beta chain was observed in a study of blood T cell repertoires in COVID-19. Study details: The analysed material was cDNA or gDNA that came from T cells, B-cell-depleted T cells, or PBMCs.

V was cut by 2 bases and J by 8 bases, with 5 bases left in between. There are 11 residues in the CDR3. Germline CDR1 WSHSY, CDR2 SAAADI. Clones were read by immunoSEQ multiplex PCR, and TCRdb kept only the in-frame ones, dropping some. The repertoire holds about 380,000 clones, with 70% to 85% as singletons. The receptor comes from a human donor with acute or convalescent COVID-19. The donor label of this sample is uncertain. Input material: peripheral blood. The chain links TRBV10-2 to TRBJ2-3; D is undetermined. For the CDR3, the DNA is TGCGCCAGCAGTGAGCACTCTACGCAGTATTTT. It yields the protein CASSEHSTQYF.